Listed below are T cell receptor beta chains from one sample, sequenced in a study of cytomegalovirus exposure and HLA in healthy donors. Profiling relied on immunoSEQ multiplex PCR, and the TCRdb table lists in-frame clones only, not all of them. The sample table includes approximately 77,000 clones. The material sequenced was PBMCs. These receptors were collected from a young man in good health and CMV-seronegative. Both conserved end residues are part of each CDR3. A D gene is named only where the DNA matches it firmly.

length: 13; J: TRBJ2-1; V: TRBV11-3; D: NA; DNA: TGTGCCAGCAGCTACCGGGGAAACAATGAGCAGTTCTTC; CDR3: CASSYRGNNEQFF
length: 14; J: TRBJ2-7; V: TRBV5-1; D: TRBD1; DNA: TGCGCCAGCAGCACTACAGGGGGCTCGGCCGAGCAGTACTTC; CDR3: CASSTTGGSAEQYF
length: 11; J: TRBJ1-2; V: TRBV6-6; D: NA; DNA: TGTGCCAGCACGAGCGGAAGCGGCTACACCTTC; CDR3: CASTSGSGYTF
length: 14; J: TRBJ2-3; V: TRBV9; D: NA; DNA: TGTGCCAGCAGCGTAGGCGGTAAGACAGATACGCAGTATTTT; CDR3: CASSVGGKTDTQYF
length: 17; J: TRBJ1-1; V: TRBV11-3; D: TRBD1; DNA: TGTGCCAGCAGCTTTCCACAGGGGCGAGTTTGGGACACTGAAGCTTTCTTT; CDR3: CASSFPQGRVWDTEAFF
length: 15; J: TRBJ2-7; V: TRBV19; D: TRBD1; DNA: TGCGCCAGTAGTATACCAGGACAGGGAAGGTACGAGCAGTACTTC; CDR3: CASSIPGQGRYEQYF
length: 16; J: TRBJ2-7; V: TRBV18; D: TRBD1; DNA: TGTGCCAGCTCAGCCTGGACAGGGGGCAGTGTCGACGAGCAGTACTTC; CDR3: CASSAWTGGSVDEQYF
length: 14; J: TRBJ2-3; V: TRBV27; D: NA; DNA: TGTGCCAGCAGTTTATTTAGCGTCACAGATACGCAGTATTTT; CDR3: CASSLFSVTDTQYF
length: 14; J: TRBJ2-3; V: TRBV30; D: NA; DNA: TGTGCCTGGAGTGTAGTAGCTTCCACAGATACGCAGTATTTT; CDR3: CAWSVVASTDTQYF
length: 13; J: TRBJ1-5; V: TRBV10-3; D: NA; DNA: TGTGCCATCCAGGGCGATAGCAATCAGCCCCAGCATTTT; CDR3: CAIQGDSNQPQHF
length: 11; J: TRBJ2-4; V: TRBV20-1; D: NA; DNA: TGCAGTGCTCGCCTGGTAGAGGTTCAGTACTTC; CDR3: CSARLVEVQYF
length: 14; J: TRBJ2-7; V: TRBV30; D: TRBD2; DNA: TGTGCCTGGAGCGGGGGGACTGTTGCCTACGAGCAGTACTTC; CDR3: CAWSGGTVAYEQYF
length: 14; J: TRBJ2-7; V: TRBV9; D: TRBD1; DNA: TGTGCCAGCAGCGTTGGACAGGGAGGTTACGAGCAGTACTTC; CDR3: CASSVGQGGYEQYF
length: 16; J: TRBJ2-7; V: TRBV6-1; D: TRBD2; DNA: TGTGCCAGCAGTGAAGCTCGGACTAGCGGGAGGTACGAGCAGTACTTC; CDR3: CASSEARTSGRYEQYF
length: 13; J: TRBJ1-1; V: TRBV18; D: NA; DNA: TGTGCCAGCTTACAGACAGAGAACACTGAAGCTTTCTTT; CDR3: CASLQTENTEAFF
length: 14; J: TRBJ1-3; V: TRBV5-1; D: NA; DNA: TGCGCCAGCAGCTTAACAGGCTCCGGAAACACCATATATTTT; CDR3: CASSLTGSGNTIYF
length: 17; J: TRBJ2-1; V: TRBV4-2; D: TRBD2; DNA: TGTGCCAGCAGCCAAGATGGTTGGCTAGCGGGAGTAGATGAGCAGTTCTTC; CDR3: CASSQDGWLAGVDEQFF
length: 15; J: TRBJ1-1; V: TRBV7-3; D: TRBD1; DNA: TGTGCCAGCAGCTACATCAGACAGGGGAACACTGAAGCTTTCTTT; CDR3: CASSYIRQGNTEAFF
length: 14; J: TRBJ2-7; V: TRBV7-9; D: TRBD1; DNA: TGTGCCAGCAGCAGAAACAGGGGGCTGGACGAGCAGTACTTC; CDR3: CASSRNRGLDEQYF
length: 11; J: TRBJ1-1; V: TRBV20-1; D: NA; DNA: TGCAGTGCTCAGGATAACACTGAAGCTTTCTTT; CDR3: CSAQDNTEAFF
length: 14; J: TRBJ2-3; V: TRBV7-6; D: TRBD1; DNA: TGTGCCAGCAGCCCGACAGGGGGCACAGATACGCAGTATTTT; CDR3: CASSPTGGTDTQYF
length: 16; J: TRBJ2-5; V: TRBV25-1; D: TRBD2; DNA: TGTGCCAGCAGTGAGAGGGGACTAGCGGGGGGGGTGACCCAGTACTTC; CDR3: CASSERGLAGGVTQYF
length: 15; J: TRBJ2-3; V: TRBV5-1; D: TRBD1; DNA: TGCGCCAGCAGCTTGACGGGACAGCGTGGGACTACGCAGTATTTT; CDR3: CASSLTGQRGTTQYF
length: 13; J: TRBJ1-1; V: TRBV7-9; D: NA; DNA: TGTGCCAGCAGCTCGAGTTTGAACACTGAAGCTTTCTTT; CDR3: CASSSSLNTEAFF
length: 15; J: TRBJ2-3; V: TRBV29-1; D: TRBD1; DNA: TGCAGCGGGGCTGGATTGAGGGACAGTCCAGATACGCAGTATTTT; CDR3: CSGAGLRDSPDTQYF
length: 13; J: TRBJ1-2; V: TRBV11-3; D: TRBD1; DNA: TGTGCCAGCAGTTGGACAGGACTATATGGCTACACCTTC; CDR3: CASSWTGLYGYTF
length: 12; J: TRBJ1-2; V: TRBV6-5; D: NA; DNA: TGTGCCAGCAGTCTGATTCGCGGTGGCTACACCTTC; CDR3: CASSLIRGGYTF
length: 17; J: TRBJ2-1; V: TRBV5-1; D: TRBD2; DNA: TGCGCCAGCAGCCAAGCTAGCGGGAGGGGATCCTACAATGAGCAGTTCTTC; CDR3: CASSQASGRGSYNEQFF
length: 12; J: TRBJ2-7; V: TRBV5-6; D: NA; DNA: TGTGCCAGCAGCTTGACGGTCTACGAGCAGTACTTC; CDR3: CASSLTVYEQYF
length: 16; J: TRBJ1-2; V: TRBV2; D: NA; DNA: TGTGCCAGCAGTGCCTCAGGGAAGGGGGACACCTATGGCTACACCTTC; CDR3: CASSASGKGDTYGYTF
length: 18; J: TRBJ1-3; V: TRBV5-4; D: NA; DNA: TGTGCCAGCAGCGGAGGGGACGGGGGGGTGAGCTCTGGAAACACCATATATTTT; CDR3: CASSGGDGGVSSGNTIYF
length: 15; J: TRBJ2-3; V: TRBV5-6; D: NA; DNA: TGTGCCAGCAGCTTCCAGGGTATAGTGGGAGATACGCAGTATTTT; CDR3: CASSFQGIVGDTQYF
length: 16; J: TRBJ2-2; V: TRBV4-2; D: TRBD2; DNA: TGTGCCAGCAGCCAAGGGGTAGCGGGGGGAACCGGGGAGCTGTTTTTT; CDR3: CASSQGVAGGTGELFF
length: 16; J: TRBJ1-1; V: TRBV4-3; D: TRBD1; DNA: TGCGCCAGCAGCCATAGGACAGGGGGGGTCGACACTGAAGCTTTCTTT; CDR3: CASSHRTGGVDTEAFF
length: 14; J: TRBJ2-1; V: TRBV18; D: TRBD2; DNA: TGTGCCAGCTCACCATTTGCGGGGGAAGGAGAGCAGTTCTTC; CDR3: CASSPFAGEGEQFF
length: 12; J: TRBJ1-2; V: TRBV2; D: TRBD1; DNA: TGTGCCAGCAGCCGGGACAGGGGTGGCTACACCTTC; CDR3: CASSRDRGGYTF
length: 15; J: TRBJ1-2; V: TRBV7-2; D: TRBD1; DNA: TGTGCCAGCAGCATTCGACAGGGGGACGACTATGGCTACACCTTC; CDR3: CASSIRQGDDYGYTF
length: 14; J: TRBJ1-4; V: TRBV7-2; D: NA; DNA: TGTGCCAGCAGCTTAGGACCCAGGAATGAAAAACTGTTTTTT; CDR3: CASSLGPRNEKLFF
length: 14; J: TRBJ2-7; V: TRBV11-2; D: TRBD2; DNA: TGTGCCAGCAGCTTAGGCGGGAGTCCCTACGAGCAGTACTTC; CDR3: CASSLGGSPYEQYF